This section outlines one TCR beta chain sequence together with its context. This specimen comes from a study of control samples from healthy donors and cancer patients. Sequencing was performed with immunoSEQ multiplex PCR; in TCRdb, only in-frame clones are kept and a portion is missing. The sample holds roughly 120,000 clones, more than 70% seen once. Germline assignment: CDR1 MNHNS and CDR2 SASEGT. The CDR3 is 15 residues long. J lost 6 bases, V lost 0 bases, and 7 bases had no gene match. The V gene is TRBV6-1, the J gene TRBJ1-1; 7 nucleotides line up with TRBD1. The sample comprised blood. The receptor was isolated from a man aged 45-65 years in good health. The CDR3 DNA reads TGTGCCAGCAGTGAAGCAGGGAGGGGGCGGTCTGAAGCTTTCTTT. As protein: CASSEAGRGRSEAFF.